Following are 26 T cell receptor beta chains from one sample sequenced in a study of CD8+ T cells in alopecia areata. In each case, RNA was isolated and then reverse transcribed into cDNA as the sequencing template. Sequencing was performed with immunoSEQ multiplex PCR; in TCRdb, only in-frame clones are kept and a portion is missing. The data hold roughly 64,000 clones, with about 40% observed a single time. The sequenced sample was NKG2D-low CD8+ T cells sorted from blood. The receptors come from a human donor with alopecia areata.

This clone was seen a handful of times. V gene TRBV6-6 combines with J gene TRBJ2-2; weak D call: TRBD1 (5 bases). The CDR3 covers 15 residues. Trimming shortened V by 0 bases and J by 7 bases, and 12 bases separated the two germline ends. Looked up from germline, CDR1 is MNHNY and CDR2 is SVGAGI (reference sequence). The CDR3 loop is CASSYSVGASGELFF. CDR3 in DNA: TGTGCCAGCAGTTACTCCGTAGGGGCGAGCGGGGAGCTGTTTTTT.

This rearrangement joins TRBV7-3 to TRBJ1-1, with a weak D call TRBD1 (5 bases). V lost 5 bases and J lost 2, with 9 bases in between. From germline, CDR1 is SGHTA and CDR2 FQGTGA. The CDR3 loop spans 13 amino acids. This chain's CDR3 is CASSQGRNTEAFF. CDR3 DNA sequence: TGTGCCAGCAGCCAGGGAAGAAACACTGAAGCTTTCTTT.

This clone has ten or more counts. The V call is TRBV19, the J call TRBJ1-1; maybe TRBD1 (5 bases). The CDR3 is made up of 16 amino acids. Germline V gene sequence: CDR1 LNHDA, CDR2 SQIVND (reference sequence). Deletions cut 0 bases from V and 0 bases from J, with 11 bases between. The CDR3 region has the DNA TGTGCCAGTAGTATAGAAGGGGACGGCTTGAACACTGAAGCTTTCTTT. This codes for CASSIEGDGLNTEAFF.

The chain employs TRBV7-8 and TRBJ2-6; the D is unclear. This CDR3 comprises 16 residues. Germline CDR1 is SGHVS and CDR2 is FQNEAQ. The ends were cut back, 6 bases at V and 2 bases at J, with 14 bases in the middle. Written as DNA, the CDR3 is TGTGCCAGCAGTCCTCGGGCCCTGCCTGGGGCCAACGTCCTGACTTTC. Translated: CASSPRALPGANVLTF.

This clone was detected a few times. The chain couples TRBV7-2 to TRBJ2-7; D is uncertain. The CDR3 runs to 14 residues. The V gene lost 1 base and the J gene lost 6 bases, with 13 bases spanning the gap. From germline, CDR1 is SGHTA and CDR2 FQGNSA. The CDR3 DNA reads TGTGCCAGCAGCTTAGGAGGTCCAGGTGGCGAGCAGTACTTC. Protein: CASSLGGPGGEQYF.

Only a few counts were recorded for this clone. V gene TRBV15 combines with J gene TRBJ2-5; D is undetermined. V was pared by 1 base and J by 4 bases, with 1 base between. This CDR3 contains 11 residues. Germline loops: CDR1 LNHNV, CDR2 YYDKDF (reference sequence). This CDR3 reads CATSRGETQYF. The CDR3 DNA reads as TGTGCCACCAGCAGAGGAGAGACCCAGTACTTC.

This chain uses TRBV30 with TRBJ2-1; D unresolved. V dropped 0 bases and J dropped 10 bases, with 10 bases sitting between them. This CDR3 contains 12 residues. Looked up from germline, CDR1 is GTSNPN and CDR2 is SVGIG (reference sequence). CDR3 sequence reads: CAWSVVAREQFF. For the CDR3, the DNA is TGTGCCTGGAGTGTAGTGGCCCGGGAGCAGTTCTTC. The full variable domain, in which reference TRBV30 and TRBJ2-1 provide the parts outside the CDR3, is SQTIHQWPATLVQPVGSPLSLECTVEGTSNPNLYWYRQAAGRGLQLLFYSVGIGQISSEVPQNLSASRPQDRQFILSSKKLLLSDSGFYLCAWSVVAREQFFGPGTRLTVL.

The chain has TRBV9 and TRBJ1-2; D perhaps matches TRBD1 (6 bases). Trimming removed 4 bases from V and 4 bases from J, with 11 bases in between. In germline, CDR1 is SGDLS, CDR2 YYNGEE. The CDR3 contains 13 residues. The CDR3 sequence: CASSLGQTYGYTF. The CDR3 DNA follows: TGTGCCAGCAGCCTCGGACAGACCTATGGCTACACCTTC.

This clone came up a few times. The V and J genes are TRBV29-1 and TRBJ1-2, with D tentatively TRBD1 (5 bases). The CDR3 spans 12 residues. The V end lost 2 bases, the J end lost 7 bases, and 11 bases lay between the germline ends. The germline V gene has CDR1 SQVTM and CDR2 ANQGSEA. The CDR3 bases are TGCAGCGTTGAACAGGGAGCCGGTGGCTACACCTTC. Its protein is CSVEQGAGGYTF.

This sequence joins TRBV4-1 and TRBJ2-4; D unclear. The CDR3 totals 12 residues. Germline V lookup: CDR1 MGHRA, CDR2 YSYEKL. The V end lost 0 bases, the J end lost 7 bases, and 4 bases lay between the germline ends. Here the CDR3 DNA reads TGCGCCAGCAGCCAAGATAATAACATTCAGTACTTC. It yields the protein CASSQDNNIQYF.

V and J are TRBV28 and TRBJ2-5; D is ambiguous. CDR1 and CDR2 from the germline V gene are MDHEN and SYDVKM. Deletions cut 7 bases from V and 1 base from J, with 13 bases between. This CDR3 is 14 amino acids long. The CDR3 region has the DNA TGTGCCAGCACGCAGGTCCAGATCCAAGAGACCCAGTACTTC. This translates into CASTQVQIQETQYF. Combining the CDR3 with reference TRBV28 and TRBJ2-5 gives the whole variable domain DVKVTQSSRYLVKRTGEKVFLECVQDMDHENMFWYRQDPGLGLRLIYFSYDVKMKEKGDIPEGYSVSREKKERFSLILESASTNQTSMYLCASTQVQIQETQYFGPGTRLLVL.

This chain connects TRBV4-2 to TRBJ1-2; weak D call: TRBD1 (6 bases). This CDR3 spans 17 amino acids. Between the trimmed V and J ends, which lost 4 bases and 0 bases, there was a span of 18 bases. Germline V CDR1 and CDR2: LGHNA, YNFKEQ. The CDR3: CASSPWDTRVSNYGYTF. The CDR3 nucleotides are TGTGCCAGCAGCCCCTGGGACACCCGAGTATCTAACTATGGCTACACCTTC.

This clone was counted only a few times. DNA for the CDR3: TGCAGCGTCCAGACAGGGGAAGGTAATTCACCCCTCCACTTT. This codes for CSVQTGEGNSPLHF. The chain recombines TRBV29-1 with TRBJ1-6; 8 bases match TRBD1. The CDR3 covers 14 residues. J gave up 6 bases and V 6 bases, and 7 bases lay outside the gene matches. The germline V gene encodes CDR1 SQVTM and CDR2 ANQGSEA.

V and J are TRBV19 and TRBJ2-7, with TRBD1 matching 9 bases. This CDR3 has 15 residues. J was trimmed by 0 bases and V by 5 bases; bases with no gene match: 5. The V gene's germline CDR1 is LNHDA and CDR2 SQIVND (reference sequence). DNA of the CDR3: TGTGCCAGTAGTCCGGGACAGGGATCCTCCTACGAGCAGTACTTC. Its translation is CASSPGQGSSYEQYF.

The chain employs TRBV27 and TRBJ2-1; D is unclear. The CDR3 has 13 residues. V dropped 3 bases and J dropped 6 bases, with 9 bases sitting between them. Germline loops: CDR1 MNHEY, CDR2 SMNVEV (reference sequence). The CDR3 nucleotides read TGTGCCAGCAGTTTCGGGTTTAGCAATGAGCAGTTCTTC. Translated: CASSFGFSNEQFF.

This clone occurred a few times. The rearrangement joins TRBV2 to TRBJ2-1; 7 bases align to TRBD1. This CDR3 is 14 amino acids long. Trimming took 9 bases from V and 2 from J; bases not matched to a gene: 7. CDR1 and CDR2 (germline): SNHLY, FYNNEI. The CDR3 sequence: CARLTGETYNEQFF. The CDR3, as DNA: TGTGCCAGGCTCACAGGGGAAACCTACAATGAGCAGTTCTTC.

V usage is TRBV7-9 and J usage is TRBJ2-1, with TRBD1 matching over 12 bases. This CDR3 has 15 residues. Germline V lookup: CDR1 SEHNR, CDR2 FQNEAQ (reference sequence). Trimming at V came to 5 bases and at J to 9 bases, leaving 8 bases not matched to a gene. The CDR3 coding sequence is TGTGCCAGCAGCCCTCCGGGACAGGGGGCCGGTGAGCAGTTCTTC. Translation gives CASSPPGQGAGEQFF.

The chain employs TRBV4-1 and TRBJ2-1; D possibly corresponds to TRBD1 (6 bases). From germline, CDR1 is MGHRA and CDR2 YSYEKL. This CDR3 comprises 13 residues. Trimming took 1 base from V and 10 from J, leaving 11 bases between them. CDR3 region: CASSQVVDREQFF. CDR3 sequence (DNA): TGCGCCAGCAGCCAAGTGGTGGACAGAGAGCAGTTCTTC.

CDR3 nucleotide sequence: TGTGCCAGCAGCCCACTGAACACCGGGGAGCTGTTTTTT. Translated, it gives CASSPLNTGELFF. V usage is TRBV7-3 and J usage is TRBJ2-2; no definite D call. Germline CDR1 is SGHTA and CDR2 is FQGTGA. V was cut by 5 bases and J by 1 base, with 5 bases left in between. This CDR3 has 13 amino acids. Full variable domain (rest looked up from reference TRBV7-3 and TRBJ2-2): GAGVSQTPSNKVTEKGKYVELRCDPISGHTALYWYRQSLGQGPEFLIYFQGTGAADDSGLPNDRFFAVRPEGSVSTLKIQRTERGDSAVYLCASSPLNTGELFFGEGSRLTVL.

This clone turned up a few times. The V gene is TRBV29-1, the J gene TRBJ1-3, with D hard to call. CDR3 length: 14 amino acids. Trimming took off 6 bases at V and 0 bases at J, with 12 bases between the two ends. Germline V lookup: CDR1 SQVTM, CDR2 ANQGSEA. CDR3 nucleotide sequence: TGCAGCGTCCAAGGGCCCAACTCTGGAAACACCATATATTTT. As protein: CSVQGPNSGNTIYF.

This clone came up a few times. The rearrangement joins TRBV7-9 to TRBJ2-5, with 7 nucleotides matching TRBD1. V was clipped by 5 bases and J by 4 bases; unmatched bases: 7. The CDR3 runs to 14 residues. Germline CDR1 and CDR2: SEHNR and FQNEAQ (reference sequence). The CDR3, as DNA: TGTGCCAGCAGCCCGGGACAGTTAATAGAGACCCAGTACTTC. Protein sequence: CASSPGQLIETQYF. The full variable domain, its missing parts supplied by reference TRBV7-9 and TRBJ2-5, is DTGVSQNPRHKITKRGQNVTFRCDPISEHNRLYWYRQTLGQGPEFLTYFQNEAQLEKSRLLSDRFSAERPKGSFSTLEIQRTEQGDSAMYLCASSPGQLIETQYFGPGTRLLVL.

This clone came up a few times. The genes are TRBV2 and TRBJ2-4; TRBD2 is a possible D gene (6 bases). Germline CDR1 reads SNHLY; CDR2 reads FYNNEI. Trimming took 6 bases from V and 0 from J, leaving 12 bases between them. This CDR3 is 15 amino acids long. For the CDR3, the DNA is TGTGCCAGCAGAGCCGGGGGAATAGCCAAAAACATTCAGTACTTC. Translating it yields CASRAGGIAKNIQYF.

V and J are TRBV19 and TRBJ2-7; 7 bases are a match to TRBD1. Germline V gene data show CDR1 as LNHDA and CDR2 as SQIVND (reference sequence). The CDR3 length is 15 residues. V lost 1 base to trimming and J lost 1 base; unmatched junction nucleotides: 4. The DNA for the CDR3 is TGTGCCAGTAGTATAGGACAGGGCAGGTCCTACGAGCAGTACTTC. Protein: CASSIGQGRSYEQYF.

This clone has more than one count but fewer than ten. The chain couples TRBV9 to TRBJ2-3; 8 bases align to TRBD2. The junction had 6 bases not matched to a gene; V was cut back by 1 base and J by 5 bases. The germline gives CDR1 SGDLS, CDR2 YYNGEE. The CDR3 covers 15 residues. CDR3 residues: CASSVTGGPGDTQYF. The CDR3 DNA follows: TGTGCCAGCAGCGTAACGGGGGGGCCTGGAGATACGCAGTATTTT.

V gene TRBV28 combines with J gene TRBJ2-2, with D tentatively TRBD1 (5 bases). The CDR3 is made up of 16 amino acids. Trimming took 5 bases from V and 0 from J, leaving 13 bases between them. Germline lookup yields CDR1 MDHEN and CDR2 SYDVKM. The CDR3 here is CASSLPAGTNTGELFF. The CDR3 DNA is TGTGCCAGCAGTCTCCCGGCAGGGACGAACACCGGGGAGCTGTTTTTT.

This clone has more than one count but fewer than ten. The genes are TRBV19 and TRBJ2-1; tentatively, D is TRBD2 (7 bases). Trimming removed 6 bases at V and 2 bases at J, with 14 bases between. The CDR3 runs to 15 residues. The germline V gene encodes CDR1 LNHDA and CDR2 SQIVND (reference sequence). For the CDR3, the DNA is TGTGCCAGTAGATGGGGGGGCGGGACCTACAATGAGCAGTTCTTC. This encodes CASRWGGGTYNEQFF. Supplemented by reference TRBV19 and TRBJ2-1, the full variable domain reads DGGITQSPKYLFRKEGQNVTLSCEQNLNHDAMYWYRQDPGQGLRLIYYSQIVNDFQKGDIAEGYSVSREKKESFPLTVTSAQKNPTAFYLCASRWGGGTYNEQFFGPGTRLTVL.